These 17 T cell receptor beta chains were sequenced from one sample in a study of T cell changes during pregnancy in multiple sclerosis. The assay was immunoSEQ multiplex PCR, and TCRdb's table has in-frame clones only and misses some. Seen here are under 9,500 clones, 87% observed once, and the top ten hold about 5.2%. The source was CD8+ T cells from peripheral blood mononuclear cells, collected in the first trimester of pregnancy. These receptors were obtained from a female donor in good health, enrolled as a control in a pregnancy study.

V is TRBV4-1 and J is TRBJ2-1, with a possible D match to TRBD2 (6 bases). Trimming pared 0 bases from V and 2 bases from J, leaving 11 bases between. Germline V gene data show CDR1 as MGHRA and CDR2 as YSYEKL. This CDR3 comprises 16 residues. This CDR3 reads CASSQEASEPYNEQFF. In DNA form, the CDR3 reads TGCGCCAGCAGCCAAGAGGCTAGCGAACCCTACAATGAGCAGTTCTTC.

The V and J genes are TRBV6-4 and TRBJ2-5, with D possibly TRBD1 on 5 matching bases. The length of the CDR3 is 15 residues. The V end was cut by 2 bases, the J end by 0 bases, with 10 bases between. The germline V gene encodes CDR1 MRHNA and CDR2 SNTAGT. CDR3 in amino acids: CASSDSAGNQETQYF. The CDR3 nucleotides are TGTGCCAGCAGTGACAGTGCAGGGAACCAAGAGACCCAGTACTTC.

CDR3 bases: TGTGCCAGTAGTATGGGGCAGGGGGCCGAGGAGCAGTACTTC. This sequence encodes CASSMGQGAEEQYF. The genes are TRBV19 and TRBJ2-7; 8 bases align to TRBD1. With V trimmed by 3 bases and J by 7 bases, 8 bases remained unmatched. In germline, CDR1 is LNHDA, CDR2 SQIVND (reference sequence). This CDR3 is 14 amino acids long.

CDR3 sequence: CASSPEVVPGGKFF. The CDR3 bases are TGTGCCAGCAGTCCCGAAGTGGTTCCCGGAGGCAAGTTCTTC. This chain joins TRBV27 and TRBJ2-1; tentative D call: TRBD2 (5 bases). Deletions cut 5 bases from V and 14 bases from J, with 22 bases between. This CDR3 comprises 14 residues. Germline V gives CDR1 MNHEY, CDR2 SMNVEV (reference sequence).

To note about this clone: Relative to the germline gene, one junction end is altered; a read error may explain this. The rearrangement joins TRBV7-7 to TRBJ2-3; the D gene is possibly TRBD2 (6 bases). The CDR3 is 18 amino acids. Germline V gene lookup returns CDR1 SSHAT and CDR2 FNYEAQ (reference sequence). As DNA, the CDR3 is TGTGCTAGCAGCTGGGGGACCTACGATGGGGGGATCACAGATACGCAGTATTTT. This gives the protein CASSWGTYDGGITDTQYF.

This chain links TRBV5-1 with TRBJ2-3; possibly TRBD2 for D (6 bases). The CDR3 is made up of 18 amino acids. In germline, CDR1 is SGHRS, CDR2 YFSETQ. V lost 2 bases and J lost 2, with 21 bases in between. This chain's CDR3 is CASSFATDGTPDTDTQYF. In DNA, the CDR3 is TGCGCCAGCAGCTTCGCGACAGACGGGACTCCTGACACAGATACGCAGTATTTT.

V gene TRBV30 combines with J gene TRBJ1-2; D not certain. Germline V CDR1 and CDR2: GTSNPN, SVGIG (reference sequence). The length of the CDR3 is 14 residues. Trimming left V 0 bases short and J 6 bases short, with 14 bases between. The CDR3 DNA sequence: TGTGCCTGGAGTGTGCTGTCAGTCGGGGATGGCTACACCTTC. Protein product: CAWSVLSVGDGYTF.

The chain employs TRBV11-2 and TRBJ2-7, with D perhaps matching TRBD2 (5 bases). This CDR3 comprises 15 residues. Trimming stripped 1 base from V and 3 bases from J, with 13 bases between. CDR1 is SGHAT and CDR2 is FQNNGV in the germline V gene. Written as DNA, the CDR3 is TGTGCCAGCAGCTTAGCGAGCGGACCCCTCTACGAGCAGTACTTC. It codes for CASSLASGPLYEQYF.

Here the CDR3 reads CASSEEQGYQPQHF. CDR3 sequence (DNA): TGTGCCAGCTCTGAGGAACAGGGCTATCAGCCCCAGCATTTT. The V call is TRBV2, the J call TRBJ1-5, with D possibly being TRBD1 (6 bases). Trimming took off 8 bases at V and 5 bases at J, with 16 bases between the two ends. This CDR3 comprises 14 residues. CDR1 is SNHLY and CDR2 is FYNNEI in the germline V gene.

The chain is built from TRBV18 and TRBJ1-1, with a weak D call TRBD1 (6 bases). V gave up 3 bases and J gave up 1 base, with 15 bases separating them. From germline, CDR1 is KGHSH and CDR2 LQKENI. There are 16 residues in the CDR3. The CDR3 sequence is CASSPMYWGQNTEAFF. CDR3 nucleotide sequence: TGTGCCAGCTCACCTATGTATTGGGGACAGAACACTGAAGCTTTCTTT.

V gene TRBV7-8 combines with J gene TRBJ2-7, with D tentatively TRBD2 (5 bases). CDR1 is SGHVS, CDR2 FQNEAQ, per germline. The length of the CDR3 is 14 residues. Trimming cost V 1 base and J 6 bases, with 13 bases left between them. CDR3 sequence reads: CASSLEALRGEQYF. For the CDR3, the DNA is TGTGCCAGCAGCTTAGAGGCCCTTCGGGGCGAGCAGTACTTC. Variable domain in full (rest from reference TRBV7-8 and TRBJ2-7): GAGVSQSPRYKVAKRGQDVALRCDPISGHVSLFWYQQALGQGPEFLTYFQNEAQLDKSGLPSDRFFAERPEGSVSTLKIQRTQQEDSAVYLCASSLEALRGEQYFGPGTRLTVT.

This chain connects TRBV29-1 to TRBJ2-7; D possibly corresponds to TRBD1 (5 bases). This CDR3 region has 14 residues. The germline V gene encodes CDR1 SQVTM and CDR2 ANQGSEA. V lost 2 bases and J 5 bases, leaving 16 bases between the germline ends. CDR3 in amino acids: CSVELLQAGHEQYF. The CDR3 nucleotides read TGCAGCGTTGAACTGTTACAGGCTGGTCACGAGCAGTACTTC.

This chain joins TRBV2 and TRBJ2-4; D gene unclear. From germline, CDR1 is SNHLY and CDR2 FYNNEI. This CDR3 region has 14 residues. Trimming took 4 bases from V and 2 from J, leaving 9 bases between them. The CDR3 spells CASSVENTKNIQYF. The CDR3 coding sequence is TGTGCCAGCAGTGTGGAGAATACCAAAAACATTCAGTACTTC.

CDR3 DNA sequence: TGCGCCAGCAGCTTGCAATCTAGCGGGGGGCAAAATTGGAATGAGCAGTTCTTC. It yields the protein CASSLQSSGGQNWNEQFF. This sequence joins TRBV5-1 and TRBJ2-1, with 11 bases aligning to TRBD2. With V trimmed by 1 base and J by 7 bases, 13 bases remained unmatched. The CDR3 has 18 amino acids. Germline loops: CDR1 SGHRS, CDR2 YFSETQ. The full variable domain, with the rest looked up from reference TRBV5-1 and TRBJ2-1, is KAGVTQTPRYLIKTRGQQVTLSCSPISGHRSVSWYQQTPGQGLQFLFEYFSETQRNKGNFPGRFSGRQFSNSRSEMNVSTLELGDSALYLCASSLQSSGGQNWNEQFFGPGTRLTVL.

In the case of this clone: An end of the junction does not agree with germline; a read error may underlie this. The same CDR3 also results from other DNA sequences found in this sample. The CDR3 is CASSSGGPTYEQYF. Written as DNA, the CDR3 is TGCGCCAGCAGTTCGGGGGGCCCTACCTACGAGCAGTACTTC. The chain has TRBV27 and TRBJ2-7; D perhaps matches TRBD2 (7 bases). The CDR3 consists of 14 residues. CDR1 and CDR2 (germline): MNHEY, SMNVEV (reference sequence).

CDR3 nucleotide sequence: TGTGCCAGCAGTGAAAGTGTGGCTAGCGGGGGTTCGGATACGCAGTATTTT. As protein: CASSESVASGGSDTQYF. The J gene is TRBJ2-3, the V gene TRBV6-4; 10 bases align to TRBD2. Trimming removed 3 bases from V and 6 bases from J; junction bases left unmatched: 12. The CDR3 spans 17 residues. Germline values: CDR1 MRHNA, CDR2 SNTAGT.

This clone is labeled as large. The chain joins TRBV5-4 to TRBJ2-7, with TRBD2 identical over 8 bases. J was trimmed by 5 bases and V by 2 bases; bases with no gene match: 12. The CDR3 consists of 16 residues. Germline lookup yields CDR1 SGHNT and CDR2 YYREEE (reference sequence). CDR3 residues: CASSLWGAGEFDEQYF. Written as DNA, the CDR3 is TGTGCCAGCAGCTTATGGGGAGCGGGGGAGTTTGACGAGCAGTACTTC.